These T cell receptor beta chains were read from a single sample in a study of PD-L1 blockade in urothelial cancer. TCRdb's table, derived via immunoSEQ multiplex PCR, lists solely in-frame clones and lacks some. The table shows about 50,000 clones, with roughly nine tenths occurring only once. Sequenced material: PBMCs, taken around atezolizumab (anti-PD-L1) treatment. The receptor set was obtained from a woman in her sixties with urothelial cancer. Both conserved end residues are part of each CDR3. The order of the fields is D gene, V gene, CDR3 protein. The D gene is left open where the match is weak.

>-|TRBV5-1
CASSLVSGADTQYF
>-|TRBV10-3
CAISEPTGHNSYEQYF
>-|TRBV4-3
CASSQEGALGETQYF
>TRBD1|TRBV5-1
CASSREGQATLVGEQYF
>TRBD1|TRBV7-9
CASSLANRGPNTEAFF
>TRBD1|TRBV6-5
CASSYGDRGGYTF
>-|TRBV5-6
CASRRGSASSYNEQFF
>TRBD1|TRBV9
CASSVGLDRGMDTQYF
>-|TRBV25-1
CASSEFASGGGYTF
>-|TRBV10-3
CAISAAETLYQETQYF
>TRBD2|TRBV10-1
CALRGDSYNEQFF
>TRBD1|TRBV27
CASRGTGVPGELFF
>TRBD1|TRBV10-3
CAVQGQSFYGYTF
>-|TRBV19
CASSPRQLNPPDTQYF
>-|TRBV9
CASSPRGGELFF
>-|TRBV7-9
CASSFQVGGDHEQYF
>-|TRBV5-1
CASSSDSLTGTDTQYF
>-|TRBV2
CASSESFDNEQFF
>TRBD1|TRBV27
CASSYWDRSYNEQFF
>-|TRBV10-3
CAISEYDSKNQPQHF
>TRBD1|TRBV18
CASSSDRVRSYNSPLHF
>-|TRBV5-1
CASSLDRGHEAFF
>TRBD1|TRBV29-1
CSVTWTGNTIYF
>-|TRBV7-9
CASSLDFSIQYF
>TRBD1|TRBV18
CASSPDPGTVYNEQFF
>-|TRBV14
CASSPPTYNSPLHF
>-|TRBV9
CASSVGGSRYNEQFF
>-|TRBV5-5
CASSLHGQIGSGNTIYF
>TRBD1|TRBV7-2
CASSSGQGKSDEKLFF
>TRBD1|TRBV6-1
CATRARGLGEKLFF
>-|TRBV4-1
CASSQGQRGTYGYTF
>-|TRBV10-2
CASSSGLYNQPQHF
>TRBD2|TRBV6-5
CASAGGSYEQYF
>TRBD1|TRBV18
CASSPTGTGGWEQYF
>TRBD1|TRBV19
CASMGDRDRGLYEQYF
>-|TRBV11-2
CASSFGVDYGYTF
>-|TRBV9
CASSPHPDRIYEQYF
>-|TRBV21-1
CASSKVGTSAYNEQFF
>TRBD2|TRBV2
CASSEGLAGSWGQETQYF
>-|TRBV4-2
CASSQDLTYGYTF
>TRBD1|TRBV18
CASSPGDRPCYF
>TRBD1|TRBV11-2
CASSNDRGFSGNTIYF
>-|TRBV25-1
CASSGTGGETQYF
>-|TRBV13
CASSPEGYGEPGEQFF
>TRBD2|TRBV19
CASSASSGGSTDTQYF
>-|TRBV2
CASRQTDYSNQPQHF
>TRBD1|TRBV6-5
CASSFRTGPTYEQYF
>-|TRBV23-1
CASSHRGQNPPQGQPQHF
>TRBD1|TRBV11-1
CASSLGRGRGTEAFF
>TRBD1|TRBV19
CASSTTGGYYGYTF
>TRBD1|TRBV4-3
CASSQKTDRGEQFF
>TRBD1|TRBV6-1
CASRPGQGVFEQYF
>-|TRBV29-1
CSARNRYTGELFF